This TCR beta chain was retrieved from a study of shared clonotypes between healthy human individuals (dated by TCRdb to about 2020). Looking at the study overall: The cohort included three men and a couple of women between 18 and 49 years of age. Per donor, three plates each were used for CD4 naive and CD4 memory, two for CD8 naive, and one for CD8 memory. The study deeply sequenced blood TCR repertoires of several healthy adults to estimate repertoire size and the extent of clonotype sharing between individuals. Different laboratories and diverse techniques were used to prepare libraries and sequence TCR repertoires, to increase sequencing depth and limit assay-specific biases. Between about 0.85 and 8.9 billion PBMCs per donor were obtained by leukapheresis. Summary of the overall study and its limitations: Compared with non-shared clonotypes, the clonotypes found in all four sorted-subset donors had higher generation probabilities. Estimated clonotype richness was generally larger for naive than for memory subsets. When four donors were compared, the shared fraction of clonotypes was roughly 4.8% for naive CD4, roughly 3.3% for naive CD8, 2% to 2.5% for memory CD4, and 0.4% for memory CD8. Sampling was restricted to blood, and TCR repertoires in tissues likely differ from the TCR repertoires found in blood. The small number of donors limited the genetic and exposure-history diversity represented. Pairwise subsampling indicated that sequencing depth was expected to affect the degree of clonotype sharing among donors. Rarefaction of sorted-subset datasets indicated incomplete sequencing despite the large sequencing depth.

The germline V gene encodes CDR1 SGDLS and CDR2 YYNGEE. From the cysteine up to the phenylalanine, the CDR3 has a length of 15 residues. Only the CDR3 DNA stays, 45 bases, in frame from base 1. V is pruned by 4 bases and J by 0 bases, leaving 4 bases of the junction without a gene match. Using the deep immunoSEQ assay, TCR CDR3 regions were amplified from genomic DNA by multiplex PCR. Extracted genomic DNA from each cell subset was spread evenly across all wells of several immunoSEQ 96-well plates, with each plate serving as a replicate. For sorted subsets, around 200 ng genomic DNA, equal to 30,000 or so T cell genomes, was loaded into each replicate PCR. Purified libraries were quantified with a Qubit 3.0 fluorometer, sized on a Bioanalyzer 2100, and re-quantified with the KAPA Library Quantification kit. Each immunoSEQ 96-well plate was sequenced on its own single-read 150-cycle Illumina NextSeq 550 flow cell. Per the authors' processing: The immunoSEQ output contained only junctional sequences without quality scores, so filtering could not match that applied to full-length reads. Sequences were annotated with PyIR, a Python wrapper for IgBLAST v1.9, using IMGT germline references to assign V/J genes and CDR3. Reads with weak V/J assignments (E-value above 1e-6), missing CDR3, stop codons, out-of-frame junctions, or ambiguous translated residues were removed. A V3J clonotype was defined by an identical inferred V gene, J gene, and CDR3 amino acid sequence. Percentage overlap between repertoires was calculated by dividing the number of shared unique clonotypes by the size of the smaller repertoire. Richness of each repertoire was evaluated using RTK rarefaction, the Chao1 estimator, and Recon v2.1 estimates of unobserved clonotypes. Generation probabilities for all TCRbeta clonotypes obtained by the gDNA method from four donors were computed using OLGA. TCRdb mirrors the immuneACCESS table, restricted to in-frame sequences. Some clones are absent from its copies; in checked studies, under half trace to an unresolved V gene, and the reason for the others is unknown. V and J calls and clone size follow that table, whereas D and trimming were derived from the DNA. This sample comprises approximately 340,000 clones, about 74% of them detected only once. Around 10% of the sample is taken by the ten largest.

About this clone: Its cognate antigen has yet to be identified. Per-base quality was not reported, and no clone a single base away is much larger than it.

Healthy HIV-negative adults with no recently reported acute infections or vaccinations were included as donors. Every donor was a Caucasian adult residing in Nashville, Tennessee, USA. Magnetic negative selection was used to enrich CD4+ T cells, after which naive cells were positively selected on CD45RA and the negative fraction became the memory subset. Blood was obtained by leukapheresis, after which PBMCs were separated by Ficoll-Histopaque density gradient centrifugation and cryopreserved in liquid nitrogen vapor phase. Analytical flow cytometry was used to check the purity and quantity of each magnetically sorted T cell population. Genomic DNA was isolated from each sorted fraction and quantified by UV absorbance on a Nanodrop 2000c.

Sequences were obtained from memory CD4+ T cells sorted from blood. Sample cell subset or site, as interpreted from the label and publication: CD45RA-negative fraction. The rearrangement joined TRBV9 to TRBJ2-1; 7 nucleotides in the junction match TRBD2. The sequence was collected from a man aged 25 to 40 in good health. The CDR3: CASSPGGSSYNEQFF. The DNA is TGTGCCAGCAGCCCGGGGGGTAGCTCCTACAATGAGCAGTTCTTC.